These 21 T cell receptor beta chains share one sample of origin, sequenced in a study of early T cells in non-severe SARS-CoV-2 infection. TCRdb reprocessed the 5' RACE reads with MiXCR, giving one entry per CDR3 protein. The sample gives roughly 60,000 distinct CDR3 sequences, 4.5% to 7% of which show up once; roughly 7.1% is in the top ten. Sequencing was performed on whole blood. These receptor sequences come from an adult who was a healthcare worker with PCR-confirmed SARS-CoV-2 infection or an uninfected control (not recorded which).

This clonotype was recorded at least ten times. The chain couples TRBV5-4 to TRBJ1-1; D perhaps matches TRBD1 (5 bases). V was pared by 6 bases and J by 1 base, with 10 bases between. This CDR3 comprises 13 residues. Per germline, CDR1 SGHNT and CDR2 YYREEE (reference sequence). In DNA, the CDR3 is TGTGCCAGCATGGAAGGGGAGAACACTGAAGCTTTCTTT. Translated: CASMEGENTEAFF.

The chain combines TRBV10-3 with TRBJ2-3; 7 bases align to TRBD2. The CDR3 spans 14 residues. Germline loops: CDR1 ENHRY, CDR2 SYGVKD. V lost 6 bases, J lost 6 bases, and 9 bases stayed unmatched. The chain's CDR3 is CAIRGRLAIDTQYF. In DNA form, the CDR3 reads TGTGCCATCAGGGGGAGACTAGCAATCGATACGCAGTATTTT.

This chain connects TRBV7-2 to TRBJ1-1; a possible D gene is TRBD1 (6 bases). CDR1 is SGHTA, CDR2 FQGNSA, per germline. The CDR3 has 14 amino acids. The V and J ends lost 3 bases and 7 bases respectively, with 15 bases between them. The CDR3 is CASSFRPGANEAFF. DNA of the CDR3: TGTGCCAGCAGCTTCCGCCCAGGGGCAAATGAAGCTTTCTTT.

The table lists this clonotype with many counts. The chain is built from TRBV9 and TRBJ2-7; TRBD2 is a possible D gene (6 bases). The CDR3 is 14 amino acids. V lost 6 bases to trimming and J lost 6 bases, with 19 bases between them. The germline V gene encodes CDR1 SGDLS and CDR2 YYNGEE. Here the CDR3 DNA reads TGTGCCAGCACCCGTGGCCAATCGGGGGTCGAGCAGTACTTC. Translated: CASTRGQSGVEQYF.

This clonotype has at least ten counts. One end of the junction fails to match germline, which may point to a read error. The gene calls are TRBV10-1 and TRBJ2-7; D unresolved. Per the germline V gene, CDR1 is WNHNN and CDR2 is SYGVQD (reference sequence). The CDR3 totals 14 residues. CDR3 DNA sequence: TGCGCCAGCAGTCCGAGTCCTCGTTCCTCCGAGCAGTACTTC. This translates into CASSPSPRSSEQYF.

This clonotype appeared a few times. The chain recombines TRBV5-1 with TRBJ2-3, with 8 bases fitting TRBD2. Per the germline V gene, CDR1 is SGHRS and CDR2 is YFSETQ. The CDR3 has 12 amino acids. V gave up 4 bases and J gave up 15 bases; unmatched junction bases: 10. CDR3 DNA: TGCGCCAGCAGCGGAAGCGGGGGAGGAACATATTTT. Translated, it gives CASSGSGGGTYF.

The chain employs TRBV2 and TRBJ1-2; possible D gene TRBD1, 5 bases. Trimming removed 3 bases at V and 4 bases at J, with 9 bases between. CDR3 length: 13 residues. Looked up from germline, CDR1 is SNHLY and CDR2 is FYNNEI. The CDR3 coding sequence is TGTGCCAGCAGTGACAGGGTTGGCTATGGCTACACCTTC. It encodes CASSDRVGYGYTF.

The chain has TRBV7-2 and TRBJ2-3; no definite D call. Trimming shortened V by 3 bases and J by 5 bases, and 6 bases separated the two germline ends. CDR1 and CDR2 (germline): SGHTA, FQGNSA. The CDR3 is made up of 12 amino acids. CDR3 loop: CASSFSRDTQYF. The CDR3, as DNA: TGTGCCAGCAGCTTCTCCAGAGATACGCAGTATTTT.

This clonotype occurred many times. The chain joins TRBV7-2 to TRBJ2-3; 8 nucleotides match TRBD2. V dropped 0 bases and J dropped 1; count of bases not matched to a gene: 6. This CDR3 has 17 residues. CDR1 is SGHTA, CDR2 FQGNSA, per germline. The CDR3 DNA is TGTGCCAGCAGCTTAGCGCTGAGCGGGGGCCGCACAGATACGCAGTATTTT. Amino acids: CASSLALSGGRTDTQYF.

This clonotype was seen repeatedly, ten times or more. The chain carries TRBV10-3 and TRBJ2-3; 11 bases agree with TRBD1. The CDR3 length is 13 residues. J lost 6 bases, V lost 9 bases, and 5 bases had no gene match. Germline values: CDR1 ENHRY, CDR2 SYGVKD. The CDR3 sequence is CAIWTGGWDTQYF. The CDR3 bases are TGTGCCATATGGACAGGGGGCTGGGATACGCAGTATTTT.

Many counts were recorded for this clonotype. The genes are TRBV12-3 or TRBV12-4 and TRBJ1-2, with TRBD1 as a possible D gene (5 bases). CDR3 length equals 13 residues. Between the trimmed V and J ends, which lost 1 base and 2 bases, there was a span of 5 bases. The CDR3 region has the DNA TGTGCCAGCAGTTTAGACAGGAACTATGGCTACACCTTC. It specifies CASSLDRNYGYTF.

This clonotype was found many times. J is TRBJ2-1 and V is TRBV7-9, with a tentative D call TRBD2 (6 bases). Trimming removed 1 base at V and 15 bases at J, with 25 bases between. CDR3 length: 16 amino acids. Germline V CDR1 and CDR2: SEHNR, FQNEAQ (reference sequence). The CDR3: CASSLGAGLAFTPPFF. Here the CDR3 DNA reads TGTGCCAGCAGCTTAGGCGCGGGGCTAGCGTTTACTCCCCCGTTCTTC.

This clonotype was seen repeatedly, ten times or more. The chain recombines TRBV5-1 with TRBJ2-5; D remains unclear. Germline V gives CDR1 SGHRS, CDR2 YFSETQ. The CDR3 loop spans 14 amino acids. Trimming took off 3 bases at V and 0 bases at J, with 9 bases between the two ends. The CDR3 is CASSSASYQETQYF. CDR3 DNA: TGCGCCAGCAGCTCGGCATCGTACCAAGAGACCCAGTACTTC.

This sequence joins TRBV3-1 and TRBJ1-1; tentative D call: TRBD1 (5 bases). V was cut by 2 bases and J by 7 bases, with 11 bases left in between. CDR3 length: 13 residues. From germline, CDR1 is LGHDT and CDR2 YNNKEL (reference sequence). CDR3 sequence: CASSQLGTYEAFF. The CDR3, as DNA: TGTGCCAGCAGCCAATTAGGGACTTATGAAGCTTTCTTT.

This clonotype was seen ten or more times. This chain links TRBV19 with TRBJ1-6, with D hard to call. The V end lost 2 bases, the J end lost 9 bases, and 17 bases lay between the germline ends. Germline V gene lookup returns CDR1 LNHDA and CDR2 SQIVND (reference sequence). This CDR3 is built from 16 residues. CDR3 sequence (DNA): TGTGCCAGTAGTATACCGTCTACAATATCCCCTTCACCCCTCCACTTT. Its translation is CASSIPSTISPSPLHF.

V is TRBV13 and J is TRBJ1-5; D uncertain. V was pared by 5 bases and J by 11 bases, with 13 bases between. In germline, CDR1 is PRHDT, CDR2 FYEKMQ (reference sequence). The CDR3 is made up of 12 amino acids. The CDR3 here is CASSERAAAQHF. In DNA form, the CDR3 reads TGTGCCAGCAGCGAACGGGCAGCGGCCCAGCATTTT.

This clonotype was recorded at least ten times. The chain employs TRBV7-6 and TRBJ2-7, with TRBD2 matching over 8 bases. With V trimmed by 5 bases and J by 4 bases, 7 bases remained unmatched. Germline V gene data show CDR1 as SGHVS and CDR2 as FNYEAQ. This CDR3 contains 14 residues. CDR3 sequence: CASSALGLDYEQYF. Here the CDR3 DNA reads TGTGCCAGCAGCGCCTTGGGACTAGATTACGAGCAGTACTTC.

This clonotype was counted ten times or more. This chain uses TRBV6-6 with TRBJ1-6; D is unclear. The CDR3 has 12 residues. The germline V gene has CDR1 MNHNY and CDR2 SVGAGI (reference sequence). Trimming took 3 bases from V and 9 from J, leaving 6 bases between them. The CDR3 region is CASSYYGSPLHF. In DNA form, the CDR3 reads TGTGCCAGCAGTTATTACGGTTCACCCCTCCACTTT.

This clonotype has a handful of counts. The gene calls are TRBV7-3 and TRBJ1-6; the match to TRBD1 covers 7 bases. V shed 4 bases and J 10 bases; nucleotides not matched to a gene: 10. Germline CDR1 and CDR2: SGHTA and FQGTGA. The CDR3 length is 15 residues. CDR3 region: CASSSGTGAGSPLHF. CDR3 bases: TGTGCCAGCAGCTCCGGAACAGGGGCCGGATCACCCCTCCACTTT.

This clonotype was observed at least ten times. This rearrangement joins TRBV4-2 to TRBJ2-7; D remains ambiguous. The CDR3 has 10 amino acids. Trimming took off 8 bases at V and 4 bases at J, with 6 bases between the two ends. Germline values: CDR1 LGHNA, CDR2 YNFKEQ. In DNA, the CDR3 is TGTGCCAGCCCCAGGTACGAGCAGTACTTC. It translates to CASPRYEQYF.

This clonotype was counted at least ten times. The gene calls are TRBV12-3 or TRBV12-4 and TRBJ1-5, with 8 bases lining up with TRBD1. After removal of 7 bases from V and 0 bases from J, the junction contained 8 bases not matched to a gene. The CDR3 consists of 16 residues. CDR3 DNA: TGTGCCAGCAATCCCGGACAGGGCAATAGCAATCAGCCCCAGCATTTT. The encoded protein is CASNPGQGNSNQPQHF.